The rows below give T cell receptor beta chains drawn from one sample of a study of cytomegalovirus exposure and HLA in healthy donors. Produced via immunoSEQ multiplex PCR; TCRdb's table is partial and in-frame only. The sample yields around 150,000 clones, roughly three quarters seen once. Sequencing used PBMCs. These receptors originate from a woman aged 45 to 65 in good health and CMV-seronegative. CDR3s include the opening cysteine and the closing phenylalanine or tryptophan. D genes are given only for firm matches. The size field is filled for only some rows; it gives once, few, many or a size class.

D gene: .; clone size: .; V gene: TRBV6-5; CDR3 protein: CASSSSGANVLTF
D gene: TRBD1; clone size: .; V gene: TRBV27; CDR3 protein: CASSSTKGQASRMGNQPQHF
D gene: .; clone size: .; V gene: TRBV5-1; CDR3 protein: CASSAPGLSTDTQYF
D gene: TRBD2; clone size: .; V gene: TRBV5-4; CDR3 protein: CASSLQRGAVTDTQYF
D gene: TRBD1; clone size: once; V gene: TRBV11-3; CDR3 protein: CASSLTGVTSLHF
D gene: TRBD1; clone size: .; V gene: TRBV7-8; CDR3 protein: CASSTDRGIWRNTEAFF
D gene: TRBD2; clone size: few; V gene: TRBV5-3; CDR3 protein: CARSGDRIVVAGGPTGEQYF
D gene: .; clone size: few; V gene: TRBV11-2; CDR3 protein: CASSLVSAGGTGELFF
D gene: TRBD2; clone size: .; V gene: TRBV4-3; CDR3 protein: CASSRGLAGVQFF
D gene: TRBD1; clone size: .; V gene: TRBV5-5; CDR3 protein: CASDRDRRNEQFF
D gene: TRBD2; clone size: .; V gene: TRBV4-3; CDR3 protein: CASSQQASGGGNEQFF
D gene: TRBD1; clone size: .; V gene: TRBV27; CDR3 protein: CASRELGTGQNTIYF
D gene: TRBD1; clone size: .; V gene: TRBV29-1; CDR3 protein: CTSLPRDRGPNEQFF
D gene: .; clone size: .; V gene: TRBV18; CDR3 protein: CASSPPQGFGYTF
D gene: TRBD2; clone size: .; V gene: TRBV5-1; CDR3 protein: CASSLSGGGYSNTGELFF
D gene: .; clone size: .; V gene: TRBV27; CDR3 protein: CASRFQWAKNIQYF
D gene: .; clone size: once; V gene: TRBV29-1; CDR3 protein: CSVEAGEQFF
D gene: .; clone size: .; V gene: TRBV6-6; CDR3 protein: CASSNLPELGNTIYF
D gene: TRBD2; clone size: .; V gene: TRBV7-3; CDR3 protein: CASSSPGSGGSTDTQYF
D gene: .; clone size: .; V gene: TRBV5-4; CDR3 protein: CASSLSQGRQETQYF
D gene: .; clone size: .; V gene: TRBV5-4; CDR3 protein: CASSLGAGNYEQYF
D gene: .; clone size: few; V gene: TRBV9; CDR3 protein: CASSVEEGKLFF
D gene: .; clone size: .; V gene: TRBV7-2; CDR3 protein: CASSLTLNTEAFF
D gene: .; clone size: .; V gene: TRBV19; CDR3 protein: CASSTWSSYNSPLHF
D gene: TRBD1; clone size: .; V gene: TRBV4-2; CDR3 protein: CASSQGIRTGVGEQYF
D gene: .; clone size: .; V gene: TRBV9; CDR3 protein: CASGGLNNSPLHF
D gene: .; clone size: .; V gene: TRBV29-1; CDR3 protein: CSVRRSANTGELFF
D gene: .; clone size: .; V gene: TRBV4-3; CDR3 protein: CASSRSMVLNTEAFF
D gene: .; clone size: .; V gene: TRBV28; CDR3 protein: CASSPTSSYGYTF